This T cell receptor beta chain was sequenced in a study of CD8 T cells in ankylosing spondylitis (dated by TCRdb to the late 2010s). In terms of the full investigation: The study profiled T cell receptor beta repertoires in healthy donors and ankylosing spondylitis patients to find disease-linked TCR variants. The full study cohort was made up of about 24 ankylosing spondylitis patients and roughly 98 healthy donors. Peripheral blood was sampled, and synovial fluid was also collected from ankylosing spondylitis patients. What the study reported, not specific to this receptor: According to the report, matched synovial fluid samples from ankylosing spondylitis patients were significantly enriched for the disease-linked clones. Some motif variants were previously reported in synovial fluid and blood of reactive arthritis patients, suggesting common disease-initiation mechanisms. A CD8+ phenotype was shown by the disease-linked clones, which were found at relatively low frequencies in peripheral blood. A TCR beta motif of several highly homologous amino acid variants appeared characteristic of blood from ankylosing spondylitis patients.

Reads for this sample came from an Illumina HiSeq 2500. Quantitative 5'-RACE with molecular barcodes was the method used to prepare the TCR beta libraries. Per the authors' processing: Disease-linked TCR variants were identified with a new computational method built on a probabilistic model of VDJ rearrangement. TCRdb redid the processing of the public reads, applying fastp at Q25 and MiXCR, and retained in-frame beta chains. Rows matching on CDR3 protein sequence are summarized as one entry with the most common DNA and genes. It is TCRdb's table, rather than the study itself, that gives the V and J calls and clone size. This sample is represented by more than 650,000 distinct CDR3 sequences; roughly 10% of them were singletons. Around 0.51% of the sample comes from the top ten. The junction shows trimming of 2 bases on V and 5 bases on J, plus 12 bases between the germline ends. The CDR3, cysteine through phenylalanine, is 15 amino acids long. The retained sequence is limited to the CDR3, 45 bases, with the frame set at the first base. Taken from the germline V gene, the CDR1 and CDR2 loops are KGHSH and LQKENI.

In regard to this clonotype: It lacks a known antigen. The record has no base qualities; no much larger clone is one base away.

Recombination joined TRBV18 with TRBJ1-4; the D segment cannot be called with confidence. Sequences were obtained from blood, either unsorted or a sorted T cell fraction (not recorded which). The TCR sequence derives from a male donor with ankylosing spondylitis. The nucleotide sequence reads TGTGCCAGCTCACCAAGTCGGCAGACGAATGAAAAACTGTTTTTT. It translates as CASSPSRQTNEKLFF.